Below, one TCR beta chain is given with its context. Its cognate antigen has yet to be identified. Per-base quality was not reported, and no clone a single base away is much larger than it. The CDR3 regions of human TCRbeta chains were analyzed by immunosequencing. The authors' analysis ran thus. Repertoire TCRs were checked for matches against a reference library of SARS-CoV-2-specific TCRs that had been generated using the MIRA antigen-specificity platform. Breadth was defined as the fraction of unique TCRs that were SARS-CoV-2-associated. Depth was defined as the fraction of total T cells that were SARS-CoV-2-associated. Each spike-specific TCR was assigned to its reactive spike region and to a CD4 or CD8 class using the MIRA data. Log10-transformed breadth and depth values were compared by one-way ANOVA with Sidak's multiple comparisons tests. What TCRdb holds here is the immuneACCESS table cut down to in-frame rearrangements. Part of the clones is not present; checked against another copy, under half of the missing clones reflect an unresolved V gene, and the others are unexplained. That table gives V, J and clone size, and the DNA gave D and trimming. The sample data list about 81,000 clones, and approximately 90% of these were observed just once. The ten most abundant clones make up around 8% of the sample.

The V end gives up 5 bases and the J end 2 bases, leaving 5 bases in the junction not matched to a gene. For CDR1 and CDR2, the germline V gene (reference sequence) lists SEHNR and FQNEAQ. The CDR3 goes from the cysteine to the phenylalanine over 15 residues. CDR3 DNA is the only sequence kept; it has 45 bases, read in frame from the first base. The time point label for this specimen denotes: about 28 days (+/-7) after the second vaccine dose. AZD1222 recipients given second doses at about 4 weeks or at about 12 weeks were pooled, since spike-specific TCR depth and breadth were not found to differ between the two schedules. Vaccinee samples were obtained from the UK trials COV001 and COV002, which included a single-blind randomized controlled phase 2/3 trial of AZD1222 (ChAdOx1 nCoV-19) in healthy adults. For TCRbeta chain sequencing, PBMC samples were collected from trial participants at day 0 and at day 28 after the second dose.

The entry originates in a study of T cell responses to AZD1222 COVID-19 vaccine (dated by TCRdb to 2020 to 2022). Turning to the overall study: TCR sequencing was performed for some 250 trial participants, of whom about 200 were given two doses of AZD1222 and 26 were given two doses of MenACWY control vaccine. Trial participants were enrolled into age subgroups of 18-55, 56-69 and 70-plus years, which contained 148, 28 and 57 TCR-sequenced participants, respectively.

The full study reports these points: Nearly half of unique spike-specific TCRs reportedly recognized epitopes outside regions mutated in the B.1.351 and B.1.1.7 variants. Spike-specific TCR breadth and depth rose significantly after two AZD1222 doses compared with day 0 and with MenACWY recipients. Conclusions about previously exposed vaccinees are limited because only a handful of AZD1222 recipients were SARS-CoV-2 seropositive at baseline. Vaccine-associated CD4 TCRs spanned the whole spike protein, with dominant responses in regions 160-218 and 743-854. Because no day 14 peak-response samples were available, the repertoires could be characterized only after the peak T cell response. Most participants were white British and females outnumbered males, and the authors suggested that clonal diversity may have been underestimated. In the small 56-69-year group, the increase in depth fell short of significance, most likely because of low power.

The V and J genes are TRBV7-9 and TRBJ2-3, and TRBD1 matches 9 of the central bases. The sequence came from an adult who received the AZD1222 COVID-19 vaccine. The starting material was peripheral blood, obtained 28 days after the second AZD1222 dose. The CDR3 here reads CASSHRTGATDTQYF. The DNA reads TGTGCCAGCAGCCACCGGACAGGGGCCACAGATACGCAGTATTTT.